A selection of T cell receptor beta chains follows, all from one sample in a study of blood T cell repertoires in COVID-19. This table comes from immunoSEQ multiplex PCR, and its TCRdb copy is limited to in-frame clones, with some not included. Counted here are 65,000 to 90,000 clones, about 84% occurring once; the ten biggest clones make up under 8.5%. The specimen sequenced was peripheral blood. Receptors originate from a man aged 50 or older with active COVID-19. Both conserved end residues are part of each CDR3. Fields, in order: D gene, J gene, V gene, CDR3 DNA, CDR3 protein. A D gene is named only where the DNA matches it firmly.

>TRBD1|TRBJ1-2|TRBV19
TGTGCCAGTAGTATAGTCAATCGGGACAGGGACGGCTACACCTTC
CASSIVNRDRDGYTF
>TRBD2|TRBJ2-1|TRBV30
TGTGCCTGGAGTGTTAATGGCGGGGGATACAATGAGCAGTTCTTC
CAWSVNGGGYNEQFF
>TRBD1|TRBJ1-5|TRBV28
TGTGCCAGCAGCGTGGCCCGGCAGGGGGTAGGTCAGCCCCAGCATTTT
CASSVARQGVGQPQHF
>TRBD2|TRBJ2-1|TRBV2
TGTGCCAGCAGTGAGCCCAGCGGGGGCCACAATGAGCAGTTCTTC
CASSEPSGGHNEQFF
>TRBD1|TRBJ1-5|TRBV15
TGTGCCACCAGCAGAGCGACAGGGGGATTACCCCAGCATTTT
CATSRATGGLPQHF
>-|TRBJ2-1|TRBV15
TGTGCCACCAGCAGAGGTGACAACCACTACAATGAGCAGTTCTTC
CATSRGDNHYNEQFF
>-|TRBJ2-3|TRBV4-2
TGTGCCAGCAGCTCGTCGGTGGGCGGGACTACAGATACGCAGTATTTT
CASSSSVGGTTDTQYF
>-|TRBJ1-1|TRBV7-9
TGTGCCAGCAGCCCCGTTTGGGAGGAAGCTTTCTTT
CASSPVWEEAFF
>-|TRBJ1-6|TRBV28
TGTGCCAGCCTGCAGGGTTTTTATAATTCACCCCTCCACTTT
CASLQGFYNSPLHF
>-|TRBJ2-1|TRBV19
TGTGCCAGTAGTCCTCAGGGGCGCGATGAGCAGTTCTTC
CASSPQGRDEQFF
>-|TRBJ1-2|TRBV6-2/TRBV6-3
TGTGCCAGCAGTTACGCAATCGGGAATGGCTACACCTTC
CASSYAIGNGYTF